This T cell receptor beta chain was identified in a study of blood T cell repertoires in COVID-19. There are a few counts of this clone. In the study's own analysis: Estimation of nucleated cell counts was performed using reference gene primer amplification. Sequencing was performed with immunoSEQ multiplex PCR; in TCRdb, only in-frame clones are kept and a portion is missing. That table furnishes V, J and clone size, whereas the DNA furnished D and trimming. The data contain about 500,000 clones, roughly 89% of them seen just once; the ten biggest clones take up around 0.92%. The CDR3 totals 15 residues. Per germline, CDR1 SNHLY and CDR2 FYNNEI. Trimming cost V 6 bases and J 0 bases, with 12 bases left between them.

The sample consisted of peripheral blood. This clonotype originated in a man aged 18 to 35 with COVID-19, enrolled during active disease. This chain joins TRBV2 and TRBJ1-5; no reliable D call. CDR3 residues: CASRIDINSNQPQHF. The DNA for the CDR3 is TGTGCCAGCAGGATAGACATTAATAGCAATCAGCCCCAGCATTTT.